This T cell receptor (beta chain) is drawn from a study of blood T cell repertoires in COVID-19. On the study more broadly: Spain, Italy and the United States supplied samples that represented acute and convalescent COVID-19. T cells, B-cell-depleted T cells, or PBMCs supplied cDNA or gDNA.

While infection was still active, Seattle patients were enrolled and then followed longitudinally. As originally analysed: Cell counts per sample came from amplifying reference gene primers. The table came from immunoSEQ multiplex PCR; TCRdb's copy has only in-frame clones and leaves some out. The V and J calls and clone size come from that table; D and trimming were worked out from the DNA. This table holds approximately 200,000 clones, roughly 92% found once. Looked up from germline, CDR1 is SGHTA and CDR2 is FQGTGA. V lost 3 bases and J lost 0, with 11 bases in between. The CDR3 sequence is 15 residues long.

The chain joins TRBV7-3 to TRBJ1-1, with D maybe TRBD1 (6 bases). Sequenced material: peripheral blood. The origin of this receptor is a young man with COVID-19, enrolled during active disease. For the CDR3, the DNA is TGTGCCAGCAGCTTGTCAGGGGATATGAACACTGAAGCTTTCTTT. It encodes CASSLSGDMNTEAFF.